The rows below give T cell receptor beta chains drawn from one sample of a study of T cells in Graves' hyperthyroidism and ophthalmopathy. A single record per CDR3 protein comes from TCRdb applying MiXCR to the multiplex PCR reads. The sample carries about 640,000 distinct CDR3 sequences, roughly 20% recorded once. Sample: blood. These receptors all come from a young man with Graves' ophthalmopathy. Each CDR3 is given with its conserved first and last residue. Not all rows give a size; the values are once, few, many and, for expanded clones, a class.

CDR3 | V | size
CAWSSQASTDTQYF | TRBV30 | many
CSAPGQGFSGSRFEQYF | TRBV20-1 | many
CASSSPGGSNEKLFF | TRBV11-2 | many
CASSPSDRINEQYF | TRBV28 | NA
CASSHGGARGTGELFF | TRBV11-2 | many
CSARSSSGSDEQFF | TRBV20-1 | few
CASRRNSYNEQFF | TRBV2 | NA
CASSLWDPPRGEQYF | TRBV5-4 | few
CSAQWAAMNTEAFF | TRBV20-1 | many
CSVAHPTRRSGAFF | TRBV29-1 | once
CSVRGQGHGQPQHF | TRBV29-1 | NA
CATSPPRDRNLLGEKLFF | TRBV15 | NA
CASSPRDQPYGYTF | TRBV2 | NA
CSVVSRGGGINEQFF | TRBV20-1 | many
CASSGGHGGNQPQHF | TRBV5-8 | few
CASSVDWGQETQYF | TRBV9 | few
CASSAGAAGDFGELFF | TRBV7-3 | NA
CASDLGGTEAFF | TRBV28 | many
CASSQDAGWEQFF | TRBV4-1 | few
CASSLAAEGWNEQFF | TRBV7-6 | NA
CASLAGPNQETQYF | TRBV28 | many
CASSRRDAGNTIYF | TRBV13 | few
CASSLAGTGGGTDTQYF | TRBV12-3/TRBV12-4 | NA
CASSLLPDSPNSPLHF | TRBV5-5 | few
CASSPRVGEKLFF | TRBV27 | few
CASSFEGTDPRNEQYF | TRBV27 | NA
CASSYSGFSSRYEQYF | TRBV6-9 | NA
CASSADLQLYNEQFF | TRBV9 | few
CASTRDRSSGNTIYF | TRBV11-2 | few
CASSMGEGTQYF | TRBV10-1 | NA
CSAIGRGLSYEQYF | TRBV20-1 | few
CASSETSGRAFYNEQFF | TRBV28 | NA
CASSVTSARGDTQYF | TRBV9 | few
CASILFGTEAFF | TRBV7-2 | NA
CASSPLGIRIPKNIQYF | TRBV11-2 | few
CASSYSGVGKRPGNTIYF | TRBV6-6 | NA
CASSLGVPHEQYF | TRBV7-9 | few
CATRDSYNEQFF | TRBV24-1 | few
CASRDSTGGGEKLFF | TRBV28 | NA
CASSYVLRPSGNIQYF | TRBV6-2/TRBV6-3 | few
CASTSRGGVRETQYF | TRBV28 | NA
CSVSTGSYGYTF | TRBV29-1 | NA
CASSPRGLAGGAETQYF | TRBV24-1 | NA
CSVPGLGSYEQYF | TRBV29-1 | NA
CASGQGWANEKLFF | TRBV6-2/TRBV6-3 | NA
CASRRGGVGYEQYF | TRBV13 | NA
CASSVGGRWDNEQFF | TRBV9 | few
CASSQDRLAAYNEQFF | TRBV3-1 | NA
CASSLRTLDPGNTIYF | TRBV7-8 | few
CASSPPGPGEREGLYF | TRBV7-6 | NA